One sample yielded the 24 T cell receptor beta chains listed below, sequenced in a study of Graves' ophthalmopathy and Graves' hyperthyroidism. The authors amplified TCR beta CDR3 regions, and they did so from RNA transcripts for repertoire sequencing. Following a first-round RT-PCR that used HTBI primers, a second-round multiplex PCR was carried out. TCRdb re-called the multiplex PCR reads through MiXCR, storing one row per CDR3 protein. The table lists approximately 700,000 distinct CDR3 sequences, roughly two fifths of them singletons. The sample comprised peripheral blood. The receptors derive from an adult man with Graves' ophthalmopathy.

The chain carries TRBV5-5 and TRBJ2-7; D ambiguous. There are 15 residues in the CDR3. In germline, CDR1 is SGHKS, CDR2 YYEKEE (reference sequence). V lost 4 bases to trimming and J lost 3 bases, with 17 bases between them. CDR3 DNA sequence: TGTGCCAGCAGCCAGCCGGTCACTGGACGCTACGAGCAGTACTTC. It translates to CASSQPVTGRYEQYF. The full variable domain, in which reference TRBV5-5 and TRBJ2-7 provide the parts outside the CDR3, is DAGVTQSPTHLIKTRGQQVTLRCSPISGHKSVSWYQQVLGQGPQFIFQYYEKEERGRGNFPDRFSARQFPNYSSELNVNALLLGDSALYLCASSQPVTGRYEQYFGPGTRLTVT.

This clonotype has more than one count but fewer than ten. The rearrangement links TRBV19 to TRBJ1-4, with D unresolved. Germline V gene lookup returns CDR1 LNHDA and CDR2 SQIVND (reference sequence). V lost 6 bases and J 8 bases, leaving 10 bases between the germline ends. This CDR3 is 12 amino acids long. CDR3 sequence (DNA): TGTGCCAGTAGCCCCTGGGCGGAAAAACTGTTTTTT. As protein: CASSPWAEKLFF.

Here the CDR3 reads CASSLNPGAYEQYF. The CDR3 DNA reads as TGTGCCAGCAGTTTAAATCCGGGAGCGTACGAGCAGTACTTC. J is TRBJ2-7 and V is TRBV7-2, with D perhaps TRBD2 (6 bases). V was trimmed by 6 bases and J by 4 bases, leaving 16 bases between them. The CDR3 extends over 14 amino acids. In germline, CDR1 is SGHTA, CDR2 FQGNSA.

The DNA of the CDR3 is TGTGCCTGGAGTCACGGGAGCAATCAGCCCCAGCATTTT. Its translation: CAWSHGSNQPQHF. This chain links TRBV30 with TRBJ1-5; no clear D. V lost 2 bases and J lost 1, with 6 bases in between. Germline loops: CDR1 GTSNPN, CDR2 SVGIG (reference sequence). CDR3 length: 13 residues. Full variable domain (remainder filled in from reference TRBV30 and TRBJ1-5): SQTIHQWPATLVQPVGSPLSLECTVEGTSNPNLYWYRQAAGRGLQLLFYSVGIGQISSEVPQNLSASRPQDRQFILSSKKLLLSDSGFYLCAWSHGSNQPQHFGDGTRLSIL.

Note on this clonotype: With a much larger clone just one base away, this may be a read error. CDR3 protein: CVSGGPGSSQPQHF. CDR3 coding DNA: TGTGTCAGCGGCGGACCGGGGTCCTCTCAGCCCCAGCATTTT. The J gene is TRBJ1-5, the V gene TRBV9, with D hard to call. This CDR3 has 14 residues. The germline gives CDR1 SGDLS, CDR2 YYNGEE.

The gene calls are TRBV5-5 and TRBJ2-5; 7 bases fit TRBD2. The V gene's germline CDR1 is SGHKS and CDR2 YYEKEE (reference sequence). The CDR3 has 19 amino acids. The V segment lost 0 bases and the J segment 4 bases; nucleotides outside the gene matches: 18. The CDR3 DNA is TGTGCCAGCAGCTTGGAACCTACTCCGGGGCTAGCGGTCGTAGAGACCCAGTACTTC. Translating gives CASSLEPTPGLAVVETQYF.

This clonotype came up a few times. The chain carries TRBV20-1 and TRBJ2-7; D uncertain. V lost 0 bases to trimming and J lost 4 bases, with 13 bases between them. Germline values: CDR1 DFQATT, CDR2 SNEGSKA (reference sequence). There are 14 residues in the CDR3. The CDR3 here is CSARDWGLEYEQYF. CDR3 DNA: TGCAGTGCTAGAGATTGGGGTTTAGAGTACGAGCAGTACTTC.

The chain joins TRBV25-1 to TRBJ2-7, with 8 bases fitting TRBD1. The trim removed 6 bases at V and 0 bases at J, leaving 7 bases unmatched. The germline V gene encodes CDR1 MGHDK and CDR2 SYGVNS. This CDR3 region has 15 residues. CDR3 sequence reads: CASSRRQGPSYEQYF. CDR3 in DNA: TGTGCCAGCAGCAGACGACAGGGGCCCTCCTACGAGCAGTACTTC.

This clonotype was seen more than once but under ten times. This rearrangement joins TRBV7-9 to TRBJ1-2, with D perhaps matching TRBD1 (5 bases). V dropped 6 bases and J dropped 4 bases, with 12 bases sitting between them. Germline V lookup: CDR1 SEHNR, CDR2 FQNEAQ (reference sequence). This CDR3 has 13 residues. The CDR3 DNA is TGTGCCAGCAGTGCCGGTGGGGGCTATGGCTACACCTTC. It translates to CASSAGGGYGYTF.

This CDR3 is CASSRLAGRQETQYF. The CDR3 coding sequence is TGTGCCAGCAGTAGACTAGCGGGCCGCCAAGAGACCCAGTACTTC. The genes are TRBV6-6 and TRBJ2-5; 10 bases are a match to TRBD2. The CDR3 is 15 amino acids. V lost 5 bases, J lost 1 base, and 4 bases stayed unmatched. Germline values: CDR1 MNHNY, CDR2 SVGAGI (reference sequence).

The chain is built from TRBV29-1 and TRBJ1-2, with 7 bases aligning to TRBD1. The V gene's germline CDR1 is SQVTM and CDR2 ANQGSEA. This CDR3 has 12 residues. The ends lost 5 bases at V and 7 bases at J; junction bases unmatched: 7. The CDR3 nucleotides read TGCAGCGTTCAGGGGGGGGTGATTGGCTACACCTTC. Protein: CSVQGGVIGYTF.

Regarding this clonotype: A read error may produce the germline difference seen at one junction end. The V gene is TRBV6-1, the J gene TRBJ1-1; D unclear. Germline CDR1 is MNHNS and CDR2 is SASEGT. CDR3 length: 11 residues. The CDR3 protein is CASSERTGAFF. The CDR3 DNA follows: TGTGCCAGCAGTGAAAGGACTGGAGCTTTCTTT.

The rearrangement joins TRBV7-3 to TRBJ2-2; D possibly uses TRBD1 or TRBD2 (5 bases each). Looked up from germline, CDR1 is SGHTA and CDR2 is FQGTGA. This CDR3 is 16 amino acids long. The V and J ends lost 5 bases and 6 bases respectively, with 19 bases between them. CDR3 sequence reads: CASSNSLGDLPGELFF. The DNA for the CDR3 is TGTGCCAGCAGCAACTCATTAGGGGACCTCCCCGGGGAGCTGTTTTTT. Using reference TRBV7-3 and TRBJ2-2 for the parts outside the CDR3, the full variable domain is GAGVSQTPSNKVTEKGKYVELRCDPISGHTALYWYRQSLGQGPEFLIYFQGTGAADDSGLPNDRFFAVRPEGSVSTLKIQRTERGDSAVYLCASSNSLGDLPGELFFGEGSRLTVL.

The chain combines TRBV10-3 with TRBJ2-7; the match to TRBD2 covers 12 bases. The germline CDR1 and CDR2 sequences are ENHRY and SYGVKD. CDR3 length equals 17 residues. Trimming removed 2 bases from V and 4 bases from J; junction bases left unmatched: 9. The CDR3 DNA is TGTGCCATCAGTGAGACCAGGCTAGCGGGAGGGCCTTACGAGCAGTACTTC. Protein: CAISETRLAGGPYEQYF.

DNA for the CDR3: TGTGCCAGCAGCTTAGAAGGGGACAGGGAGGGGCAGACCCAGTACTTC. Its translation: CASSLEGDREGQTQYF. The rearrangement uses TRBV7-6 and TRBJ2-5; the match to TRBD1 covers 9 bases. V lost 1 base and J lost 6; bases outside the gene matches: 9. The CDR3 extends over 16 amino acids. Germline CDR1 reads SGHVS; CDR2 reads FNYEAQ.

This chain uses TRBV25-1 with TRBJ1-2; D not resolved. CDR1 is MGHDK and CDR2 is SYGVNS in the germline V gene. The CDR3 loop spans 14 amino acids. V dropped 1 base and J dropped 6 bases, with 12 bases sitting between them. The CDR3: CASSESVADNGYTF. The CDR3 DNA is TGTGCCAGCAGTGAATCCGTGGCAGATAATGGCTACACCTTC.

This clonotype occurred many times. The chain has TRBV20-1 and TRBJ2-5; 9 bases are a match to TRBD2. This CDR3 has 14 residues. CDR1 and CDR2 from the germline V gene are DFQATT and SNEGSKA (reference sequence). Unmatched junction bases numbered 9, after V lost 6 bases and J lost 4 bases. CDR3 amino acids: CSAGLADRGETQYF. For the CDR3, the DNA is TGCAGTGCGGGACTAGCTGATAGGGGAGAGACCCAGTACTTC.

This clonotype was counted once. A much larger clone lies one base from this, so it may be a read error. V gene TRBV2 combines with J gene TRBJ1-1, with D perhaps matching TRBD1 (5 bases). Germline values: CDR1 SNHLY, CDR2 FYNNEI. The CDR3 has 15 amino acids. V lost 3 bases and J lost 3, with 14 bases in between. The CDR3 nucleotides read TGTGCCAGCAGTGATTATGGGGCTAAGGACACTGAAGCTTTCTTT. This codes for CASSDYGAKDTEAFF.

The table lists this clonotype with many counts. The V gene is TRBV29-1, the J gene TRBJ2-7; a weak D match, TRBD1 (6 bases). Germline values: CDR1 SQVTM, CDR2 ANQGSEA. Trimming pared 3 bases from V and 2 bases from J, leaving 14 bases between. CDR3 size: 14 residues. CDR3 residues: CSVDRQGKPYEQYF. CDR3 sequence (DNA): TGCAGCGTTGATAGGCAGGGGAAGCCCTACGAGCAGTACTTC.

This clonotype was recorded once. The chain uses TRBV2 and TRBJ2-7, with 8 bases that match TRBD1. The germline V gene encodes CDR1 SNHLY and CDR2 FYNNEI. The V gene end was trimmed by 8 bases and the J gene end by 0 bases; junction bases not matched to a gene: 9. This CDR3 region has 15 residues. CDR3 residues: CASSPDRGPSYEQYF. The CDR3 nucleotides read TGTGCCAGCTCACCCGACAGGGGACCCTCCTACGAGCAGTACTTC.

This clonotype was seen repeatedly, ten times or more. V gene TRBV20-1 combines with J gene TRBJ1-1; 10 bases align to TRBD1. Germline V gene lookup returns CDR1 DFQATT and CDR2 SNEGSKA (reference sequence). The CDR3 extends over 13 amino acids. Trimming cost V 6 bases and J 4 bases; bases outside gene matches: 5. The CDR3 DNA reads as TGCAGTGCCGATAGGGACAGGGGCACTGAAGCTTTCTTT. Its translation is CSADRDRGTEAFF.

In its sample, this clonotype was seen a few times. The V gene is TRBV19, the J gene TRBJ2-5, with 9 positions matching TRBD2. The CDR3 runs 17 residues. The V gene's germline CDR1 is LNHDA and CDR2 SQIVND (reference sequence). The trim removed 5 bases at V and 2 bases at J, leaving 12 bases unmatched. The CDR3 nucleotides read TGTGCCAGTAGTCCCCGGGGGACTAGCACCCCGCAAGAGACCCAGTACTTC. Translated, it gives CASSPRGTSTPQETQYF. Variable domain in full (rest from reference TRBV19 and TRBJ2-5): DGGITQSPKYLFRKEGQNVTLSCEQNLNHDAMYWYRQDPGQGLRLIYYSQIVNDFQKGDIAEGYSVSREKKESFPLTVTSAQKNPTAFYLCASSPRGTSTPQETQYFGPGTRLLVL.

The genes are TRBV24-1 and TRBJ1-2; 12 nucleotides match TRBD1. CDR1 and CDR2 (germline): KGHDR, SFDVKD. The CDR3 length is 15 residues. The V segment lost 4 bases and the J segment 8 bases; nucleotides outside the gene matches: 7. CDR3 loop: CATSDPGQGAKGYTF. DNA of the CDR3: TGTGCCACCAGTGACCCGGGACAGGGGGCGAAAGGCTACACCTTC.

This clonotype was seen many times. The rearrangement joins TRBV6-1 to TRBJ1-6, with TRBD1 as a possible D gene (5 bases). The V end lost 1 base, the J end lost 9 bases, and 7 bases lay between the germline ends. The CDR3 length is 13 residues. The germline CDR1 and CDR2 sequences are MNHNS and SASEGT. DNA for the CDR3: TGTGCCAGCAGTGAAGAGGGGATTTCACCCCTCCACTTT. Protein sequence: CASSEEGISPLHF.